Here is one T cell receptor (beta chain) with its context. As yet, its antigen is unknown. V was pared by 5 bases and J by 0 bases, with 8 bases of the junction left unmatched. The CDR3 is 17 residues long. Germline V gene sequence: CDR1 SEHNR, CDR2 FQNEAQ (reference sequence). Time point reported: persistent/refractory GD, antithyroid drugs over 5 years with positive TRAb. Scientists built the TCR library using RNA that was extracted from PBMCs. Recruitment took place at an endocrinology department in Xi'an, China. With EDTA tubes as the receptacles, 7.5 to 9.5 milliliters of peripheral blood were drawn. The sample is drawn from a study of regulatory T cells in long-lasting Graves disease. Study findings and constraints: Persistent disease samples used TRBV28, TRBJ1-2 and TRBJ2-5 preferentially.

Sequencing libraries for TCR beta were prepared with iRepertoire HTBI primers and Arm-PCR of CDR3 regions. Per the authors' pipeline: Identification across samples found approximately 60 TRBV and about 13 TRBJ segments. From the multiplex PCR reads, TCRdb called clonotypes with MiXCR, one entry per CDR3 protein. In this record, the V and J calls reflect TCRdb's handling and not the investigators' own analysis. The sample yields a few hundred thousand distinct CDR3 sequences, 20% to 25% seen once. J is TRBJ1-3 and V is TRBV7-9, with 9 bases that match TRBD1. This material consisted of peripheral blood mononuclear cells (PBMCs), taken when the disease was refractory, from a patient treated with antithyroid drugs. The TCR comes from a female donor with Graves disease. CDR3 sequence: CASSGGTGYFSGNTIYF. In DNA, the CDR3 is TGTGCCAGCAGCGGAGGGACAGGGTACTTCTCTGGAAACACCATATATTTT.